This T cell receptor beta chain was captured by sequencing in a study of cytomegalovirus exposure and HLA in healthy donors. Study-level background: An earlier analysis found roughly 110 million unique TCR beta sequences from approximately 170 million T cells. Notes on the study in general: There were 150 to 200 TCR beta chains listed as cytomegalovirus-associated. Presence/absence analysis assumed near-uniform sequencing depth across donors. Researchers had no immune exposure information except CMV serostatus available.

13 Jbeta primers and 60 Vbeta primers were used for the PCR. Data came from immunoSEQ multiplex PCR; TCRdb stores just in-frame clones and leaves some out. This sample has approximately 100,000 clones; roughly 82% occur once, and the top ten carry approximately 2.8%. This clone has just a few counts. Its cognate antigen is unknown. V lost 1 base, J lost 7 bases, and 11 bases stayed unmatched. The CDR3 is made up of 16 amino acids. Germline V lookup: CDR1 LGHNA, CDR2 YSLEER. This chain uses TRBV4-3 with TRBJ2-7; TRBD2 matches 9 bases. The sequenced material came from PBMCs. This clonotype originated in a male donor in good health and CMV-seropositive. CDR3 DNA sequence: TGCGCCAGCAGCCAAGGTTGGGCGGGAGGGCCGGGTGAGCAGTACTTC. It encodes CASSQGWAGGPGEQYF.